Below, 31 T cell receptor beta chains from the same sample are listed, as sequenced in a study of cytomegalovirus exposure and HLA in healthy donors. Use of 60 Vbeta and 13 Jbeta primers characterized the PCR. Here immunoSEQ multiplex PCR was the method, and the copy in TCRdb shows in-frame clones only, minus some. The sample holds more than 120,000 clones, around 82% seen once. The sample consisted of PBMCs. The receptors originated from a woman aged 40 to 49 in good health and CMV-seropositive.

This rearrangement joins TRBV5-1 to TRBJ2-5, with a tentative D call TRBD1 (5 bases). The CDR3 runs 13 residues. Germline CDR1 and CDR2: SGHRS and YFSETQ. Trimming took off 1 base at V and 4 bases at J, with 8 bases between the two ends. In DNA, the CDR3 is TGCGCCAGCAGCTTGTTGCAGGGAGAGACCCAGTACTTC. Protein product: CASSLLQGETQYF.

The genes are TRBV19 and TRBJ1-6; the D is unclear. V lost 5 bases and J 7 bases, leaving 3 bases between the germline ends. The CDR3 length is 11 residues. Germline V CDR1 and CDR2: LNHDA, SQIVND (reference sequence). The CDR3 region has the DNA TGTGCCAGTAGTCGGAATTCACCCCTCCACTTT. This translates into CASSRNSPLHF.

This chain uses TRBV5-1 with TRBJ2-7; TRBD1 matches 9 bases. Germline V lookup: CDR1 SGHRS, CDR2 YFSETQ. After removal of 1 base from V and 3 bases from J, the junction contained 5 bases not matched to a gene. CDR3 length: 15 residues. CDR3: CASSLYLGQGYEQYF. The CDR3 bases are TGCGCCAGCAGCTTGTATCTGGGACAGGGCTACGAGCAGTACTTC. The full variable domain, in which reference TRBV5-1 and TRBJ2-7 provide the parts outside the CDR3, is KAGVTQTPRYLIKTRGQQVTLSCSPISGHRSVSWYQQTPGQGLQFLFEYFSETQRNKGNFPGRFSGRQFSNSRSEMNVSTLELGDSALYLCASSLYLGQGYEQYFGPGTRLTVT.

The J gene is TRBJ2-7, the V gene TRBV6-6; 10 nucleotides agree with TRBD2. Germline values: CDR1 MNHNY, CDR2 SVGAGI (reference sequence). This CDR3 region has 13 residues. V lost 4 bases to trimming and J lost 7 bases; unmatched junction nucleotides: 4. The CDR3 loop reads CASSLGLAIEQYF. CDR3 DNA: TGTGCCAGCAGTTTGGGACTAGCGATAGAGCAGTACTTC.

CDR3 DNA: TGTGCCAGCACCCGCGGGGATGGGACCGGGGAGCTGTTTTTT. Its translation is CASTRGDGTGELFF. The chain recombines TRBV28 with TRBJ2-2; a weak D match, TRBD2 (6 bases). CDR3 length: 14 residues. From germline, CDR1 is MDHEN and CDR2 SYDVKM. Trimming pared 7 bases from V and 5 bases from J, leaving 14 bases between.

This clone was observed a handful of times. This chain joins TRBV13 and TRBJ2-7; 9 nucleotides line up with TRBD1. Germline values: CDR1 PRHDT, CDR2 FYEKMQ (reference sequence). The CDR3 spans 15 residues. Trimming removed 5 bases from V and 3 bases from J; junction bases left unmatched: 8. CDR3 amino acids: CASSPSGTGIYEQYF. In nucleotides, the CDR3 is TGTGCCAGCAGCCCCTCCGGGACAGGGATCTACGAGCAGTACTTC.

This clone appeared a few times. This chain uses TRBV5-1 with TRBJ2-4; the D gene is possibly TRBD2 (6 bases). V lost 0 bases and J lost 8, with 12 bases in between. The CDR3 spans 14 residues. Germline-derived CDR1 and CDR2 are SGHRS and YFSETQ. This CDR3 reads CASSLDGRADIQYF. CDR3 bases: TGCGCCAGCAGCTTGGACGGGAGAGCAGACATTCAGTACTTC.

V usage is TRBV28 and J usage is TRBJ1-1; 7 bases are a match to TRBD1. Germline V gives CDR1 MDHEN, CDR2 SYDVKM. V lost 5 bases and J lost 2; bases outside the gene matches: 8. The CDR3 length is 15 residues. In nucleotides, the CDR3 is TGTGCCAGCAGTCTGACAGGGCCTGTTAACACTGAAGCTTTCTTT. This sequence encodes CASSLTGPVNTEAFF.

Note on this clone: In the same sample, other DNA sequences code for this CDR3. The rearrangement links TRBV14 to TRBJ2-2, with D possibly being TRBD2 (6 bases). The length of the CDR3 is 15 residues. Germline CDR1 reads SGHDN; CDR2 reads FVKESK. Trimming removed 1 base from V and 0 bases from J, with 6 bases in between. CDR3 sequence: CASSQGTTNTGELFF. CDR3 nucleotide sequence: TGTGCCAGCAGCCAAGGGACTACGAACACCGGGGAGCTGTTTTTT.

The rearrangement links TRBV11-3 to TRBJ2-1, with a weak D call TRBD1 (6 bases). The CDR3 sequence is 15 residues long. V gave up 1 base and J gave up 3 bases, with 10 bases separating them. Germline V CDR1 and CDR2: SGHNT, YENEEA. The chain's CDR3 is CASSLAGAVYNEQFF. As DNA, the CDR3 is TGTGCCAGCAGCTTAGCAGGGGCCGTCTACAATGAGCAGTTCTTC.

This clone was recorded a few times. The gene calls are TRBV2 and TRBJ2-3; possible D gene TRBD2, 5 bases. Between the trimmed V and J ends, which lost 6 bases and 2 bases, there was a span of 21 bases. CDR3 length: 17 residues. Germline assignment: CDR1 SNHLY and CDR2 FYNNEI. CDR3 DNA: TGTGCCAGCAGGGGCTCGGACCGCCCGGGGTCCACAGATACGCAGTATTTT. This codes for CASRGSDRPGSTDTQYF. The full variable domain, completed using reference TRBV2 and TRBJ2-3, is EPEVTQTPSHQVTQMGQEVILRCVPISNHLYFYWYRQILGQKVEFLVSFYNNEISEKSEIFDDQFSVERPDGSNFTLKIRSTKLEDSAMYFCASRGSDRPGSTDTQYFGPGTRLTVL.

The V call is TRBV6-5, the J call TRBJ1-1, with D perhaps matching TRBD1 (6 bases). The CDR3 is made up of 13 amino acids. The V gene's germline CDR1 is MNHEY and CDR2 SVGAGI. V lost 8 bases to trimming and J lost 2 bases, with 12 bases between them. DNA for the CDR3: TGTGCCAGCGAGGCAGGGACAAACACTGAAGCTTTCTTT. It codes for CASEAGTNTEAFF.

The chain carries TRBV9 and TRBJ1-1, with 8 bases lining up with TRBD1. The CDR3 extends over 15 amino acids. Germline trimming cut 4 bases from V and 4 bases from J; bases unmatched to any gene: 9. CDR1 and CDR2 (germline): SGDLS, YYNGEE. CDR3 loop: CASSPQGAAATEAFF. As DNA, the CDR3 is TGTGCCAGCAGCCCCCAGGGGGCGGCCGCCACTGAAGCTTTCTTT. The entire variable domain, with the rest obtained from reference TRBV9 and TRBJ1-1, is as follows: DSGVTQTPKHLITATGQRVTLRCSPRSGDLSVYWYQQSLDQGLQFLIQYYNGEERAKGNILERFSAQQFPDLHSELNLSSLELGDSALYFCASSPQGAAATEAFFGQGTRLTVV.

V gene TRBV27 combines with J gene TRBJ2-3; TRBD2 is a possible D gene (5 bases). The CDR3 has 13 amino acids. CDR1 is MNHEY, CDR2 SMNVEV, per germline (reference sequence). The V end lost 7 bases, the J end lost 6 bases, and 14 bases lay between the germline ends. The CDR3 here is CASKTRARDTQYF. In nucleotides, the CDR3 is TGTGCCAGCAAGACGAGGGCCAGGGATACGCAGTATTTT.

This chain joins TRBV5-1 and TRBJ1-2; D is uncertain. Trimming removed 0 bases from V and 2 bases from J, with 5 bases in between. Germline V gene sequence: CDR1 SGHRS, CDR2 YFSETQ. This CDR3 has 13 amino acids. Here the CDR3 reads CASSLDQNYGYTF. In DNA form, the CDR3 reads TGCGCCAGCAGCTTGGATCAAAACTATGGCTACACCTTC. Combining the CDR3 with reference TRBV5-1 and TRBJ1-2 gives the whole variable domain KAGVTQTPRYLIKTRGQQVTLSCSPISGHRSVSWYQQTPGQGLQFLFEYFSETQRNKGNFPGRFSGRQFSNSRSEMNVSTLELGDSALYLCASSLDQNYGYTFGSGTRLTVV.

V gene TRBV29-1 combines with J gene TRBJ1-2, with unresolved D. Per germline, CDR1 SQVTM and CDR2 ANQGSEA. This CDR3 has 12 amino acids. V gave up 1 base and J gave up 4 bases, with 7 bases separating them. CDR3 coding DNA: TGCAGCGTTGAAGCGAACACCTATGGCTACACCTTC. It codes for CSVEANTYGYTF. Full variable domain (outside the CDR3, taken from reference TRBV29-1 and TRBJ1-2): SAVISQKPSRDICQRGTSLTIQCQVDSQVTMMFWYRQQPGQSLTLIATANQGSEATYESGFVIDKFPISRPNLTFSTLTVSNMSPEDSSIYLCSVEANTYGYTFGSGTRLTVV.

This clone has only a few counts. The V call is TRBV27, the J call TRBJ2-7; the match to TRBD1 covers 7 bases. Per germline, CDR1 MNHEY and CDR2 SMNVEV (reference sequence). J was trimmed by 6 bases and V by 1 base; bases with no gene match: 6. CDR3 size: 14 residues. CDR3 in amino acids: CASSLLGGGREQYF. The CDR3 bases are TGTGCCAGCAGTTTATTAGGGGGCGGGCGCGAGCAGTACTTC.

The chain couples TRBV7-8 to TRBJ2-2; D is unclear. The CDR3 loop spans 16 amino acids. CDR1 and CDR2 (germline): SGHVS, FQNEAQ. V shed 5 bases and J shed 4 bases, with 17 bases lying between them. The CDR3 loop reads CASSRLGKLSTGELFF. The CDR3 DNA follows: TGTGCCAGCAGCCGCCTAGGCAAGTTGAGCACCGGGGAGCTGTTTTTT.

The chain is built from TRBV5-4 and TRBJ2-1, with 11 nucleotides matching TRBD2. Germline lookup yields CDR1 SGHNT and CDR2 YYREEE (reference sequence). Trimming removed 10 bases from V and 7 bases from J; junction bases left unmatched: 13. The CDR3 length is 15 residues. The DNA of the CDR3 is TGTGCCGGACGATTAGCGGGAGGGCCGGGGAATGAGCAGTTCTTC. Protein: CAGRLAGGPGNEQFF.

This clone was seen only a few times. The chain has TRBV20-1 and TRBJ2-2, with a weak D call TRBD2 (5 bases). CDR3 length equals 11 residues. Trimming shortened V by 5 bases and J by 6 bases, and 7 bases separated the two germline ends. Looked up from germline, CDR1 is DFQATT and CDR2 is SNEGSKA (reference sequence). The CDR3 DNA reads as TGCAGTGCTCGGAGGTCCGGGGAGCTGTTTTTT. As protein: CSARRSGELFF.

The CDR3: CASSTGTPYEQYF. CDR3 DNA sequence: TGTGCCAGCAGTACAGGGACCCCCTACGAGCAGTACTTC. V gene TRBV2 combines with J gene TRBJ2-7; D perhaps matches TRBD1 (6 bases). V was trimmed by 5 bases and J by 2 bases, leaving 10 bases between them. Per the germline V gene, CDR1 is SNHLY and CDR2 is FYNNEI. This CDR3 has 13 residues.

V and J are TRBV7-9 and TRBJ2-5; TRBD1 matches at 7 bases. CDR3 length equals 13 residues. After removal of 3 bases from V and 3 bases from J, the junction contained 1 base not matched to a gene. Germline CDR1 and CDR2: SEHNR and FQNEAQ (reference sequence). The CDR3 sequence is CASSFDREETQYF. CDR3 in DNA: TGTGCCAGCAGCTTCGACAGGGAAGAGACCCAGTACTTC.

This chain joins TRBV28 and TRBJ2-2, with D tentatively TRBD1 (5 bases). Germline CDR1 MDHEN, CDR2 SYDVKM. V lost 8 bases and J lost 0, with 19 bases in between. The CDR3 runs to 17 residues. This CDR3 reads CASLKGWGRTNTGELFF. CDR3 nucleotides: TGTGCCAGCCTAAAGGGGTGGGGAAGGACGAACACCGGGGAGCTGTTTTTT. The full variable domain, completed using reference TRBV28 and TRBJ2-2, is DVKVTQSSRYLVKRTGEKVFLECVQDMDHENMFWYRQDPGLGLRLIYFSYDVKMKEKGDIPEGYSVSREKKERFSLILESASTNQTSMYLCASLKGWGRTNTGELFFGEGSRLTVL.

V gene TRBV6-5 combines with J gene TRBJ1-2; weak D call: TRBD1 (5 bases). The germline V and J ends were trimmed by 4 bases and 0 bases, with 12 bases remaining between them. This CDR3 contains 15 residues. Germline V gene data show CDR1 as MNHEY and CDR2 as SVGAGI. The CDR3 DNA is TGTGCCAGCAGTTTAGGTGACAGTGCTAACTATGGCTACACCTTC. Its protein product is CASSLGDSANYGYTF.

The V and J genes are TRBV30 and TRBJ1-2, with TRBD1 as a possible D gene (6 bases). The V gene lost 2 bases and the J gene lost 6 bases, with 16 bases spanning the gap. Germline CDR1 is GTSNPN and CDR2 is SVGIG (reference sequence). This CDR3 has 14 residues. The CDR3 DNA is TGTGCCTGGAGTTTCGGACAGACTATCGATGGCTACACCTTC. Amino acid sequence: CAWSFGQTIDGYTF.

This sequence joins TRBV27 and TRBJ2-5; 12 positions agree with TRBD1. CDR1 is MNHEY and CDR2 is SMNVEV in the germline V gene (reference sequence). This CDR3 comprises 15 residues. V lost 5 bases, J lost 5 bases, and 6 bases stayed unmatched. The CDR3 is CASSPGDRGLETQYF. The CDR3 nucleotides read TGTGCCAGCAGTCCAGGGGACAGGGGGCTGGAGACCCAGTACTTC.

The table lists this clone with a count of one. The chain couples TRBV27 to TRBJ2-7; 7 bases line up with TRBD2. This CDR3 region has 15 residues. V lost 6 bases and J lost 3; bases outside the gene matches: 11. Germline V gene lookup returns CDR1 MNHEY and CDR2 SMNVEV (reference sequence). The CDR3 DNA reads TGTGCCAGCAGCCTTAGGACTTGGGGGGGCTACGAGCAGTACTTC. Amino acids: CASSLRTWGGYEQYF.

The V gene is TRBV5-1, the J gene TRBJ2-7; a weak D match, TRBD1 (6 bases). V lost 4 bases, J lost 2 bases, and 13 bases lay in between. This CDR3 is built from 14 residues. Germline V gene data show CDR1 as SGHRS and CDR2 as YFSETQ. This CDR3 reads CASSPQTGPYEQYF. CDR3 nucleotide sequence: TGCGCCAGCAGCCCCCAGACAGGTCCCTACGAGCAGTACTTC.

In nucleotides, the CDR3 is TGTGCCATCAGCGCTAGCGGGAGAGGAGAGACCCAGTACTTC. Its protein product is CAISASGRGETQYF. This chain uses TRBV10-3 with TRBJ2-5; 10 bases line up with TRBD2. The CDR3 runs to 14 residues. With V trimmed by 6 bases and J by 4 bases, 5 bases remained unmatched. In germline, CDR1 is ENHRY, CDR2 SYGVKD.

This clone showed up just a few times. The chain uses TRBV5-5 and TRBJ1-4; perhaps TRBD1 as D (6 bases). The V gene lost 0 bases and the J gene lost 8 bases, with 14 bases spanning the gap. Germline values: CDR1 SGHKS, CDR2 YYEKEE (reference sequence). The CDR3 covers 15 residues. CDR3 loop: CASSLGQATREKLFF. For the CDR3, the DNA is TGTGCCAGCAGCTTGGGACAGGCAACGAGGGAAAAACTGTTTTTT.

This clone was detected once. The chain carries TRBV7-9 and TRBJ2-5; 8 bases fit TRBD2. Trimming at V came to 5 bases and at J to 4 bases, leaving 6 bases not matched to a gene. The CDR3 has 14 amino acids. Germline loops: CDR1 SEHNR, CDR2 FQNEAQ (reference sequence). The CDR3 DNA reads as TGTGCCAGCAGCGCGCGGGGGGCCCTAGAGACCCAGTACTTC. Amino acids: CASSARGALETQYF.